This T cell receptor (beta chain) stems from a study of blood T cell repertoires in COVID-19. The CDR3 contains 14 residues. Germline trimming cut 3 bases from V and 6 bases from J; bases unmatched to any gene: 4. Germline CDR1 and CDR2: KGHDR and SFDVKD. In the study's own analysis: By means of reference gene primer amplification, nucleated cell counts were estimated. TCRdb's table, derived via immunoSEQ multiplex PCR, lists solely in-frame clones and lacks some. V and J calls and clone size are as listed in that table; D and trimming were resolved from the DNA. The table lists under 200,000 clones, roughly 80% of them singletons, with 6.9% in the top ten.

This sequence was found in a man between 60 and 75 years old with acute or convalescent COVID-19. Sequences were obtained from peripheral blood. This chain joins TRBV24-1 and TRBJ2-1, with 7 bases aligning to TRBD2. The chain's CDR3 is CATSDGTKTNEQFF. The DNA for the CDR3 is TGTGCCACCAGTGATGGGACTAAAACCAATGAGCAGTTCTTC.